Presented here are 29 T cell receptor beta chains from one specimen sequenced in a study of early T cells in non-severe SARS-CoV-2 infection. In TCRdb, the 5' RACE reads were re-called with MiXCR into one record per CDR3 protein. The sample lists more than 65,000 distinct CDR3 sequences; roughly an eighth were seen once. Sequencing was done on a sample of whole blood. The receptors shown here come from an adult who was a healthcare worker with PCR-confirmed SARS-CoV-2 infection or an uninfected control (not recorded which).

This clonotype has ten or more counts. V gene TRBV12-3 or TRBV12-4 combines with J gene TRBJ1-2; 8 nucleotides align to TRBD1. The V segment lost 3 bases and the J segment 8 bases; nucleotides outside the gene matches: 8. This CDR3 contains 14 residues. The CDR3 here is CASSLEDRAGGYTF. In DNA form, the CDR3 reads TGTGCCAGCAGTTTGGAGGACAGGGCCGGGGGCTACACCTTC.

This clonotype has only a few counts. J is TRBJ2-2 and V is TRBV9; D is ambiguous. Germline V gene data show CDR1 as SGDLS and CDR2 as YYNGEE. V was clipped by 4 bases and J by 1 base, with 11 bases between them. The CDR3 consists of 15 residues. CDR3 coding DNA: TGTGCCAGCAGCCGTAAACAGCTGAACACCGGGGAGCTGTTTTTT. The encoded protein is CASSRKQLNTGELFF.

This clonotype appeared many times. V usage is TRBV5-1 and J usage is TRBJ1-1; D may be TRBD1 (5 bases). The CDR3 loop spans 14 amino acids. The germline V gene has CDR1 SGHRS and CDR2 YFSETQ. Trimming took off 5 bases at V and 0 bases at J, with 11 bases between the two ends. This chain's CDR3 is CASSLRQMNTEAFF. The CDR3, as DNA: TGCGCCAGCAGTTTACGACAGATGAACACTGAAGCTTTCTTT.

V and J are TRBV5-1 and TRBJ2-2, with D possibly matching TRBD2 (5 bases). CDR1 and CDR2 from the germline V gene are SGHRS and YFSETQ. Trimming shortened V by 3 bases and J by 6 bases, and 9 bases separated the two germline ends. The CDR3 is made up of 13 amino acids. This CDR3 is CASSSEVAGELFF. The CDR3 DNA reads TGCGCCAGCAGCTCGGAGGTAGCCGGGGAGCTGTTTTTT.

This clonotype was picked up many times. J is TRBJ2-2 and V is TRBV7-9; the match to TRBD2 covers 12 bases. CDR1 SEHNR and CDR2 FQNEAQ come from the germline V gene (reference sequence). J lost 2 bases, V lost 6 bases, and 4 bases had no gene match. This CDR3 region has 16 residues. The CDR3 sequence is CASSSSGGANTGELFF. The CDR3 nucleotides are TGTGCCAGCAGTTCTAGCGGGGGGGCCAACACCGGGGAGCTGTTTTTT.

This clonotype showed up just a few times. CDR3 nucleotide sequence: TGTGCCATCGCCGGGACAGGGCGAACACTAGCCAAAAACATTCAGTACTTC. Its protein is CAIAGTGRTLAKNIQYF. This chain connects TRBV10-3 to TRBJ2-4, with TRBD1 matching 9 bases. Per the germline V gene, CDR1 is ENHRY and CDR2 is SYGVKD. Trimming took 8 bases from V and 0 from J; bases not matched to a gene: 11. CDR3 length equals 17 residues.

This chain links TRBV6-6 with TRBJ2-5; 8 bases fit TRBD2. Unmatched junction bases numbered 10, after V lost 5 bases and J lost 2 bases. The CDR3 contains 16 residues. The V gene's germline CDR1 is MNHNY and CDR2 SVGAGI (reference sequence). The CDR3 bases are TGTGCCAGCAGTCCCGGGACTAGGTATCCTCAAGAGACCCAGTACTTC. Protein: CASSPGTRYPQETQYF.

The sample holds a few counts of this clonotype. CDR3 loop: CASSLSGLTEAFF. CDR3 nucleotides: TGTGCCAGCAGCTTATCTGGTCTTACTGAAGCTTTCTTT. The chain joins TRBV7-2 to TRBJ1-1, with D uncertain. In germline, CDR1 is SGHTA, CDR2 FQGNSA. This CDR3 region has 13 residues. The germline V and J ends were trimmed by 2 bases and 5 bases, with 9 bases remaining between them.

This clonotype was seen a few times. The chain joins TRBV7-2 to TRBJ2-7; D may correspond to TRBD1 or TRBD2 (5 bases each). This CDR3 region has 14 residues. Looked up from germline, CDR1 is SGHTA and CDR2 is FQGNSA. V was pared by 0 bases and J by 4 bases, with 10 bases between. The CDR3 protein is CASSLAVWGYEQYF. The CDR3 DNA follows: TGTGCCAGCAGCTTAGCGGTTTGGGGGTACGAGCAGTACTTC.

DNA of the CDR3: TGTGCCAGCAGAGAATCAGGGTTCACTGAAGCTTTCTTT. Its protein is CASRESGFTEAFF. This rearrangement joins TRBV27 to TRBJ1-1; D perhaps matches TRBD1 (5 bases). In germline, CDR1 is MNHEY, CDR2 SMNVEV (reference sequence). The CDR3 is made up of 13 amino acids. V was pared by 6 bases and J by 4 bases, with 12 bases between.

This clonotype was seen many times. The CDR3 protein is CASSLVLAGQETQYF. The DNA of the CDR3 is TGTGCCAGCAGCTTAGTATTAGCGGGTCAAGAGACCCAGTACTTC. V usage is TRBV7-9 and J usage is TRBJ2-5; TRBD2 agrees at 7 bases. Germline CDR1 reads SEHNR; CDR2 reads FQNEAQ (reference sequence). The CDR3 length is 15 residues. V trimming: 1 base; J trimming: 2 bases; junction bases outside the gene matches: 4.

Many counts were recorded for this clonotype. V usage is TRBV7-2 and J usage is TRBJ1-2; D not certain. The length of the CDR3 is 16 residues. In germline, CDR1 is SGHTA, CDR2 FQGNSA. The V and J ends lost 5 bases and 4 bases respectively, with 20 bases between them. The CDR3 nucleotides read TGTGCCAGCAGCCTGACATCGTCGCGGCGGGGCTATGGCTACACCTTC. Protein product: CASSLTSSRRGYGYTF.

This clonotype was seen repeatedly, ten times or more. The rearrangement links TRBV10-2 to TRBJ2-5; D remains ambiguous. This CDR3 has 11 residues. Per germline, CDR1 WSHSY and CDR2 SAAADI. Trimming stripped 2 bases from V and 6 bases from J, with 4 bases between. The CDR3 DNA sequence: TGCGCCAGCAGTGAGGAAAAGACCCAGTACTTC. This sequence encodes CASSEEKTQYF.

V gene TRBV5-6 combines with J gene TRBJ2-2; 7 bases map to TRBD2. The V segment lost 2 bases and the J segment 2 bases; nucleotides outside the gene matches: 6. The CDR3 has 16 amino acids. From germline, CDR1 is SGHDT and CDR2 YYEEEE. The chain's CDR3 is CASSFRASGNTGELFF. CDR3 sequence (DNA): TGTGCCAGCAGCTTCCGGGCTAGCGGAAACACCGGGGAGCTGTTTTTT.

This clonotype was observed many times. The V and J genes are TRBV4-1 and TRBJ1-1; D is ambiguous. CDR3 size: 15 residues. Germline-derived CDR1 and CDR2 are MGHRA and YSYEKL. V lost 1 base and J 1 base, leaving 10 bases between the germline ends. The CDR3 DNA is TGCGCCAGCAGCCAAGTCTGGCCGACGAACACTGAAGCTTTCTTT. Its protein is CASSQVWPTNTEAFF.

V is TRBV20-1 and J is TRBJ2-3; 7 bases are a match to TRBD1. CDR1 and CDR2 from the germline V gene are DFQATT and SNEGSKA (reference sequence). V lost 6 bases to trimming and J lost 4 bases; unmatched junction nucleotides: 7. The CDR3 totals 13 residues. CDR3 nucleotides: TGCAGTGCGAACAGGGGCCGGCCAGATACGCAGTATTTT. It translates to CSANRGRPDTQYF.

The chain has TRBV6-5 and TRBJ2-1; 8 bases match TRBD1. V lost 7 bases to trimming and J lost 7 bases; unmatched junction nucleotides: 15. In germline, CDR1 is MNHEY, CDR2 SVGAGI. The CDR3 extends over 16 amino acids. CDR3 sequence reads: CASNPFARTGLNEQFF. The CDR3 nucleotides are TGTGCCAGCAACCCCTTCGCCCGGACAGGGTTGAATGAGCAGTTCTTC.

This sequence joins TRBV6-6 and TRBJ2-5, with 9 nucleotides matching TRBD1. The V gene's germline CDR1 is MNHNY and CDR2 SVGAGI (reference sequence). This CDR3 comprises 16 residues. J was trimmed by 5 bases and V by 7 bases; bases with no gene match: 14. The CDR3: CASTRNRGPSVETQYF. The CDR3 bases are TGTGCCAGCACCAGAAACAGGGGGCCGTCGGTTGAGACCCAGTACTTC.

This clonotype was observed a handful of times. The chain has TRBV6-5 and TRBJ2-2; D is uncertain. Germline-derived CDR1 and CDR2 are MNHEY and SVGAGI. V lost 6 bases and J 9 bases, leaving 26 bases between the germline ends. The CDR3 has 17 residues. The DNA for the CDR3 is TGTGCCAGCAGCCATACCCTGCTCTCCAGAGCCATCAGGGAGCTGTTTTTT. Encoded protein: CASSHTLLSRAIRELFF.

This clonotype was seen a handful of times. The gene calls are TRBV3-1 and TRBJ2-1, with a weak D call TRBD1 (5 bases). This CDR3 is 15 amino acids long. CDR1 and CDR2 from the germline V gene are LGHDT and YNNKEL (reference sequence). Trimming shortened V by 1 base and J by 0 bases, and 7 bases separated the two germline ends. CDR3 residues: CASSQAGHSYNEQFF. CDR3 coding DNA: TGTGCCAGCAGCCAAGCAGGGCACTCCTACAATGAGCAGTTCTTC.

This chain connects TRBV11-2 to TRBJ1-1; D is unresolved. The CDR3 covers 16 residues. Trimming took off 2 bases at V and 1 base at J, with 14 bases between the two ends. CDR1 SGHAT and CDR2 FQNNGV come from the germline V gene. This CDR3 reads CASSLTPRRENTEAFF. CDR3 sequence (DNA): TGTGCCAGCAGCTTAACCCCCCGGCGGGAGAACACTGAAGCTTTCTTT. The full variable domain, its missing parts supplied by reference TRBV11-2 and TRBJ1-1, is EAGVAQSPRYKIIEKRQSVAFWCNPISGHATLYWYQQILGQGPKLLIQFQNNGVVDDSQLPKDRFSAERLKGVDSTLKIQPAKLEDSAVYLCASSLTPRRENTEAFFGQGTRLTVV.

This clonotype was recorded at least ten times. The gene calls are TRBV6-5 and TRBJ2-4; D perhaps matches TRBD2 (5 bases). V lost 0 bases to trimming and J lost 0 bases, with 6 bases between them. CDR3 length: 15 residues. Germline values: CDR1 MNHEY, CDR2 SVGAGI. CDR3 amino acids: CASSYSSVAKNIQYF. In nucleotides, the CDR3 is TGTGCCAGCAGTTACTCTAGCGTAGCCAAAAACATTCAGTACTTC.

V gene TRBV5-1 combines with J gene TRBJ2-1, with 7 bases fitting TRBD1. The CDR3 runs 12 residues. Trimming at V came to 4 bases and at J to 10 bases, leaving 5 bases not matched to a gene. Germline CDR1 reads SGHRS; CDR2 reads YFSETQ. Here the CDR3 DNA reads TGCGCCAGCAGCGCGACAGGGCGCGAGCAGTTCTTC. As protein: CASSATGREQFF.

This clonotype appeared a few times. The chain couples TRBV20-1 to TRBJ2-7; TRBD1 agrees at 11 bases. With 1 base clipped from V and 6 bases from J, the junction kept 8 bases outside the gene matches. This CDR3 contains 15 residues. The V gene's germline CDR1 is DFQATT and CDR2 SNEGSKA (reference sequence). The CDR3 DNA sequence: TGCAGTGCTAGAGCCAGGACAGGGGGCGGGAGCGAGCAGTACTTC. It specifies CSARARTGGGSEQYF.

On this clonotype itself: This may be a read error, as it is one base from a much larger clone. V is TRBV12-3 or TRBV12-4 and J is TRBJ1-3; D is unresolved. Trimming removed 3 bases at V and 4 bases at J, with 10 bases between. CDR3 length equals 14 residues. The CDR3 region is CASSFLTSGNTIYF. In nucleotides, the CDR3 is TGTGCCAGCAGTTTCCTGACATCGGGAAACACCATATATTTT.

The chain combines TRBV6-1 with TRBJ1-2, with 9 bases lining up with TRBD1. Germline V gives CDR1 MNHNS, CDR2 SASEGT. The CDR3 length is 14 residues. V gave up 7 bases and J gave up 2 bases; unmatched junction bases: 5. DNA for the CDR3: TGTGCCAGCATGCCGGGACAGGGCAACTATGGCTACACCTTC. Translation: CASMPGQGNYGYTF.

By proportion, this clonotype is medium-sized. This chain uses TRBV6-4 with TRBJ2-3; TRBD2 aligns across 14 bases. Looked up from germline, CDR1 is MRHNA and CDR2 is SNTAGT. There are 15 residues in the CDR3. V lost 3 bases, J lost 4 bases, and 0 bases stayed unmatched. CDR3 protein: CASSETSGGADTQYF. The CDR3 DNA reads as TGTGCCAGCAGTGAGACTAGCGGGGGGGCAGATACGCAGTATTTT.

Ten or more counts support this clonotype. The chain is built from TRBV29-1 and TRBJ1-1; no reliable D call. This CDR3 has 13 residues. V lost 1 base and J lost 10, with 16 bases in between. CDR1 and CDR2 from the germline V gene are SQVTM and ANQGSEA. CDR3 sequence reads: CSVEVLAALGAFF. CDR3 nucleotide sequence: TGCAGCGTTGAAGTATTGGCGGCCCTTGGAGCTTTCTTT.

This clonotype was detected many times. The V call is TRBV7-2, the J call TRBJ1-2, with D uncertain. CDR3 length: 13 residues. Germline CDR1 is SGHTA and CDR2 is FQGNSA. V shed 4 bases and J shed 4 bases, with 10 bases lying between them. The CDR3 nucleotides read TGTGCCAGCAGCTCCACGGTCGGCTATGGCTACACCTTC. Encoded protein: CASSSTVGYGYTF.